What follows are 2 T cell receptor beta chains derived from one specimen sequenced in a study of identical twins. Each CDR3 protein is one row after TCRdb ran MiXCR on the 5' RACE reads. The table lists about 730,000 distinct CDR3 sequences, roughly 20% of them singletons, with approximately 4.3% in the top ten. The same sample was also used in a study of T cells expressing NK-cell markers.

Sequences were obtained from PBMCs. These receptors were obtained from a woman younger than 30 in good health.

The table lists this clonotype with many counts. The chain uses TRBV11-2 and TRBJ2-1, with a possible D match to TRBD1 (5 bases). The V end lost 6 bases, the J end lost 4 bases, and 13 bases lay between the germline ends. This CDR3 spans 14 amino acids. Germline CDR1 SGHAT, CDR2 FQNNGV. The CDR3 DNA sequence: TGTGCCAGCAGTTGGACACCCGCATACAATGAGCAGTTCTTC. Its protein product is CASSWTPAYNEQFF.

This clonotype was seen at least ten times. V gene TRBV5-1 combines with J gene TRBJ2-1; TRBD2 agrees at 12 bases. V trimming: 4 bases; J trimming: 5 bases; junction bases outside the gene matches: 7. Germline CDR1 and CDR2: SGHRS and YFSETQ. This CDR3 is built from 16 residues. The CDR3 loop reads CASSPGLAGPHNEQFF. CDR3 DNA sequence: TGCGCCAGCAGCCCAGGACTAGCGGGGCCCCACAATGAGCAGTTCTTC.